The 21 T cell receptor beta chains below come from one sample, sequenced in a study of post-analysis software for immune sequencing data. These receptors lack a known antigen. TCR beta cDNA libraries included unique molecular identifiers. TCRdb itself ran the PCR reads through MiXCR, one entry per CDR3 protein. The data hold about half a million distinct CDR3 sequences, with 40% to 55% observed a single time. Findings and limits, study-wide: In patients, five TRBV segments were more frequent than in controls, with TRBV5-6, TRBV5-1 and TRBV20-1 among them.

The source material was blood. Receptors were obtained from a girl between 5 and 17 years old with multiple sclerosis.

The rearrangement uses TRBV29-1 and TRBJ1-2, with D unresolved. CDR1 and CDR2 from the germline V gene are SQVTM and ANQGSEA. The length of the CDR3 is 11 residues. Trimming cost V 4 bases and J 4 bases, with 7 bases left between them. In DNA, the CDR3 is TGCAGCGTTGTGTCAGGCTATGGCTACACCTTC. This codes for CSVVSGYGYTF.

The chain carries TRBV20-1 and TRBJ2-1, with D uncertain. Germline lookup yields CDR1 DFQATT and CDR2 SNEGSKA (reference sequence). Trimming took off 0 bases at V and 7 bases at J, with 4 bases between the two ends. The CDR3 has 11 residues. CDR3 loop: CSARDWNEQFF. In DNA, the CDR3 is TGCAGTGCTAGAGACTGGAATGAGCAGTTCTTC.

The CDR3 sequence is CASRTRTGGIGDTQYF. CDR3 bases: TGTGCCAGCAGAACCCGGACAGGGGGCATTGGGGATACGCAGTATTTT. The rearrangement uses TRBV28 and TRBJ2-3; TRBD1 matches 11 bases. Germline V gene sequence: CDR1 MDHEN, CDR2 SYDVKM. The trim removed 6 bases at V and 6 bases at J, leaving 11 bases unmatched. This CDR3 comprises 16 residues.

The V call is TRBV15, the J call TRBJ1-1; D is possibly TRBD1 (5 bases). Trimming pared 8 bases from V and 6 bases from J, leaving 22 bases between. CDR3 length: 15 residues. The germline CDR1 and CDR2 sequences are LNHNV and YYDKDF (reference sequence). CDR3 in DNA: TGTGCCACCCTACACTTAGATTACAGGAGGGCTGAAGCTTTCTTT. Its translation is CATLHLDYRRAEAFF.

V and J are TRBV12-3 or TRBV12-4 and TRBJ2-7; no reliable D call. The CDR3 is made up of 12 amino acids. V lost 0 bases and J lost 10, with 10 bases in between. The CDR3 DNA is TGTGCCAGCAGTTTAGCCACTACTGCCCAGTACTTC. This codes for CASSLATTAQYF.

The chain joins TRBV2 to TRBJ1-1, with 10 bases identical to TRBD1. V lost 3 bases and J lost 5; bases outside the gene matches: 9. This CDR3 has 16 amino acids. CDR1 SNHLY and CDR2 FYNNEI come from the germline V gene. For the CDR3, the DNA is TGTGCCAGCAGTGACTGGGACAGGGGAAGCGCAACTGAAGCTTTCTTT. Encoded protein: CASSDWDRGSATEAFF.

The J gene is TRBJ2-3, the V gene TRBV5-1; TRBD1 or TRBD2 may be the D gene (5 bases each). The CDR3 runs 13 residues. The ends were cut back, 4 bases at V and 6 bases at J, with 12 bases in the middle. CDR1 SGHRS and CDR2 YFSETQ come from the germline V gene. DNA for the CDR3: TGCGCCAGCAGCACCGGGACCTCCGATACGCAGTATTTT. Translating it yields CASSTGTSDTQYF. Using reference TRBV5-1 and TRBJ2-3 for the parts outside the CDR3, the full variable domain is KAGVTQTPRYLIKTRGQQVTLSCSPISGHRSVSWYQQTPGQGLQFLFEYFSETQRNKGNFPGRFSGRQFSNSRSEMNVSTLELGDSALYLCASSTGTSDTQYFGPGTRLTVL.

CDR3: CATSDPRTSGTITDTQYF. The DNA of the CDR3 is TGTGCCACCAGTGACCCGCGGACTAGCGGGACTATCACAGATACGCAGTATTTT. This chain connects TRBV24-1 to TRBJ2-3; TRBD2 matches 12 bases. Germline loops: CDR1 KGHDR, CDR2 SFDVKD. V was clipped by 4 bases and J by 2 bases; unmatched bases: 9. The CDR3 is 18 amino acids.

V gene TRBV9 combines with J gene TRBJ1-1; possibly TRBD1 for D (5 bases). Trimming took off 3 bases at V and 4 bases at J, with 10 bases between the two ends. CDR1 is SGDLS, CDR2 YYNGEE, per germline. CDR3 length equals 13 residues. CDR3 protein: CASSAEGFTEAFF. CDR3 coding DNA: TGTGCCAGCAGCGCAGAGGGGTTCACTGAAGCTTTCTTT.

The rearrangement links TRBV7-6 to TRBJ1-1, with D maybe TRBD1 (6 bases). The CDR3 consists of 14 residues. Germline lookup yields CDR1 SGHVS and CDR2 FNYEAQ. The V and J ends lost 3 bases and 2 bases respectively, with 10 bases between them. CDR3 sequence reads: CASSFSQGNTEAFF. CDR3 bases: TGTGCCAGCAGCTTCTCACAGGGTAACACTGAAGCTTTCTTT. The variable domain in full, completed from reference TRBV7-6 and TRBJ1-1, reads GAGVSQSPRYKVTKRGQDVALRCDPISGHVSLYWYRQALGQGPEFLTYFNYEAQQDKSGLPNDRFSAERPEGSISTLTIQRTEQRDSAMYRCASSFSQGNTEAFFGQGTRLTVV.

The gene calls are TRBV29-1 and TRBJ2-7, with 8 bases matching TRBD1. The CDR3 covers 16 residues. The J segment lost 7 bases and the V segment lost 0 bases, leaving 14 bases of the junction unmatched. Germline-derived CDR1 and CDR2 are SQVTM and ANQGSEA. The CDR3, as DNA: TGCAGCGTTGAAGAGGCCGACAGGGGTTTTTCTCGGGAGCAGTACTTC. It codes for CSVEEADRGFSREQYF.

This clonotype has a handful of counts. The chain recombines TRBV6-2 or TRBV6-3 with TRBJ2-3; 10 bases align to TRBD2. V trimming: 3 bases; J trimming: 4 bases; junction bases outside the gene matches: 4. This CDR3 has 15 residues. CDR1 is MNHEY, CDR2 SVGEGT, per germline. CDR3 protein: CASSYDLAGADTQYF. The DNA for the CDR3 is TGTGCCAGCAGTTATGACCTAGCGGGAGCAGATACGCAGTATTTT.

This chain's CDR3 is CASSLDRRTAGGYEQYF. In DNA form, the CDR3 reads TGCGCCAGCAGCTTGGATCGTCGGACGGCAGGGGGCTACGAGCAGTACTTC. This rearrangement joins TRBV5-1 to TRBJ2-7; 7 bases fit TRBD1. The CDR3 loop spans 17 amino acids. The germline gives CDR1 SGHRS, CDR2 YFSETQ. J was trimmed by 3 bases and V by 0 bases; bases with no gene match: 12. Complete variable domain (other parts from reference TRBV5-1 and TRBJ2-7): KAGVTQTPRYLIKTRGQQVTLSCSPISGHRSVSWYQQTPGQGLQFLFEYFSETQRNKGNFPGRFSGRQFSNSRSEMNVSTLELGDSALYLCASSLDRRTAGGYEQYFGPGTRLTVT.

This clonotype was recorded a few times. CDR3 residues: CATRGMEQGAFPNYGYTF. DNA for the CDR3: TGTGCCACCAGAGGGATGGAGCAGGGGGCTTTCCCTAACTATGGCTACACCTTC. The V gene is TRBV15, the J gene TRBJ1-2; TRBD1 matches 8 bases. Per the germline V gene, CDR1 is LNHNV and CDR2 is YYDKDF (reference sequence). V lost 6 bases and J lost 0; bases outside the gene matches: 15. The CDR3 covers 18 residues.

This clonotype occurred a few times. The gene calls are TRBV5-1 and TRBJ2-1; 9 nucleotides match TRBD2. This CDR3 comprises 21 residues. V gave up 3 bases and J gave up 0 bases; unmatched junction bases: 19. Germline V gene data show CDR1 as SGHRS and CDR2 as YFSETQ. CDR3 loop: CASSSLWGADLTSGSYNEQFF. As DNA, the CDR3 is TGCGCCAGCAGCTCCCTGTGGGGTGCCGATTTGACTAGCGGCTCCTACAATGAGCAGTTCTTC. Filled out from reference TRBV5-1 and TRBJ2-1, the complete variable domain reads KAGVTQTPRYLIKTRGQQVTLSCSPISGHRSVSWYQQTPGQGLQFLFEYFSETQRNKGNFPGRFSGRQFSNSRSEMNVSTLELGDSALYLCASSSLWGADLTSGSYNEQFFGPGTRLTVL.

The chain joins TRBV28 to TRBJ2-1, with D perhaps matching TRBD1 or TRBD2 (5 bases each). Germline V gives CDR1 MDHEN, CDR2 SYDVKM. V shed 7 bases and J shed 3 bases, with 16 bases lying between them. The length of the CDR3 is 15 residues. The CDR3 is CASNSGTPNYNEQFF. CDR3 bases: TGTGCCAGCAACTCGGGGACCCCGAACTACAATGAGCAGTTCTTC.

The chain is built from TRBV27 and TRBJ2-1; TRBD2 agrees at 8 bases. The length of the CDR3 is 11 residues. The ends lost 4 bases at V and 15 bases at J; junction bases unmatched: 5. Germline V gene sequence: CDR1 MNHEY, CDR2 SMNVEV (reference sequence). CDR3 sequence reads: CASSSGLAPFF. Here the CDR3 DNA reads TGTGCCAGCAGTTCTGGACTAGCACCGTTCTTC.

V is TRBV29-1 and J is TRBJ2-7; D is unresolved. Germline CDR1 is SQVTM and CDR2 is ANQGSEA. This CDR3 contains 14 residues. V gave up 4 bases and J gave up 2 bases, with 15 bases separating them. CDR3 sequence: CSVVYGVGTYEQYF. CDR3 sequence (DNA): TGCAGCGTTGTTTATGGGGTAGGGACCTACGAGCAGTACTTC.

The V gene is TRBV12-3 or TRBV12-4, the J gene TRBJ2-7; D remains ambiguous. CDR3 length equals 14 residues. Trimming removed 5 bases from V and 7 bases from J, with 18 bases in between. CDR3: CASSPTVSYNEQYF. The CDR3 DNA reads as TGTGCCAGCAGTCCTACTGTATCCTACAATGAGCAGTACTTC.

V gene TRBV12-3 or TRBV12-4 combines with J gene TRBJ1-2; TRBD1 is a possible D gene (5 bases). With 2 bases removed from V and 5 bases from J, the gap between germline ends came to 21 bases. The CDR3 totals 17 residues. This chain's CDR3 is CASSLRGVGSLIYGYTF. The CDR3 DNA reads TGTGCCAGCAGTTTAAGAGGGGTCGGAAGCCTAATTTATGGCTACACCTTC.

The chain carries TRBV29-1 and TRBJ2-1; 15 nucleotides align to TRBD2. Germline V gene data show CDR1 as SQVTM and CDR2 as ANQGSEA. Trimming cost V 0 bases and J 9 bases; bases outside gene matches: 12. CDR3 length: 18 residues. CDR3 region: CSVEDSSDGLAGGGEQFF. The CDR3 coding sequence is TGCAGCGTTGAAGATAGTTCCGACGGACTAGCGGGAGGGGGTGAGCAGTTCTTC.